These 30 T cell receptor beta chains were sequenced from one sample in a study of response to subunit inactivated influenza vaccine. TCRdb reprocessed the RT-PCR reads with MiXCR, giving one entry per CDR3 protein. The table has 450,000 to 600,000 distinct CDR3 sequences, approximately 7.3% seen once. Source: PBMCs from blood, taken about 24 months after vaccination. Receptor source: a man in his fifties or sixties who received an inactivated influenza vaccine.

The V gene is TRBV7-2, the J gene TRBJ1-1, with 8 bases matching TRBD1. J lost 5 bases, V lost 2 bases, and 7 bases had no gene match. Germline CDR1 SGHTA, CDR2 FQGNSA. The CDR3 is 15 amino acids. The CDR3 DNA follows: TGTGCCAGCAGCTTACCCCAGGGGGCGAGGACTGAAGCTTTCTTT. Translation: CASSLPQGARTEAFF. Based on the CDR3 plus reference TRBV7-2 and TRBJ1-1, the full variable domain is GAGVSQSPSNKVTEKGKDVELRCDPISGHTALYWYRQSLGQGLEFLIYFQGNSAPDKSGLPSDRFSAERTGGSVSTLTIQRTQQEDSAVYLCASSLPQGARTEAFFGQGTRLTVV.

This clonotype was seen ten or more times. The V call is TRBV9, the J call TRBJ1-4, with TRBD1 as a possible D gene (5 bases). Germline CDR1 reads SGDLS; CDR2 reads YYNGEE. The CDR3 totals 16 residues. V dropped 4 bases and J dropped 2 bases, with 15 bases sitting between them. CDR3 nucleotide sequence: TGTGCCAGCAGCCCAGCAGCAGGGAGTACTAATGAAAAACTGTTTTTT. Protein product: CASSPAAGSTNEKLFF.

The sample holds many counts of this clonotype. The chain joins TRBV3-1 to TRBJ2-3, with a tentative D call TRBD2 (6 bases). Between the trimmed V and J ends, which lost 0 bases and 1 base, there was a span of 14 bases. The CDR3 has 17 amino acids. The germline CDR1 and CDR2 sequences are LGHDT and YNNKEL (reference sequence). CDR3 loop: CASSQEEQGGGTDTQYF. Here the CDR3 DNA reads TGTGCCAGCAGCCAAGAGGAGCAGGGAGGAGGCACAGATACGCAGTATTTT.

A few counts support this clonotype. The V call is TRBV10-3, the J call TRBJ1-1; no clear D gene. The CDR3 is 15 residues long. V lost 0 bases and J 0 bases, leaving 8 bases between the germline ends. Per germline, CDR1 ENHRY and CDR2 SYGVKD. CDR3 sequence: CAISESQRLNTEAFF. In DNA form, the CDR3 reads TGTGCCATCAGTGAGTCGCAGAGATTGAACACTGAAGCTTTCTTT.

This chain connects TRBV6-5 to TRBJ2-3; 7 bases agree with TRBD2. Trimming cost V 0 bases and J 4 bases; bases outside gene matches: 7. CDR1 and CDR2 (germline): MNHEY, SVGAGI. This CDR3 region has 16 residues. This chain's CDR3 is CASSYSRGSVSDTQYF. CDR3 DNA: TGTGCCAGCAGTTACTCGCGCGGGAGCGTCTCAGATACGCAGTATTTT.

There are a few counts of this clonotype. The chain couples TRBV7-6 to TRBJ2-5; D is tentatively TRBD1 or TRBD2 (5 bases each). Germline-derived CDR1 and CDR2 are SGHVS and FNYEAQ. The CDR3 totals 14 residues. With 5 bases removed from V and 4 bases from J, the gap between germline ends came to 14 bases. CDR3 loop: CASSLRGFGETQYF. The CDR3 DNA sequence: TGTGCCAGCAGCCTACGGGGCTTCGGAGAGACCCAGTACTTC.

This clonotype has ten or more counts. V gene TRBV27 combines with J gene TRBJ2-4; 8 bases are shared with TRBD2. CDR1 is MNHEY and CDR2 is SMNVEV in the germline V gene (reference sequence). The CDR3 length is 14 residues. V shed 3 bases and J 9 bases; nucleotides not matched to a gene: 7. CDR3 loop: CASSFVSGNGIQYF. The CDR3 region has the DNA TGTGCCAGCAGTTTTGTTAGCGGGAACGGCATTCAGTACTTC.

This clonotype was counted ten times or more. V gene TRBV10-2 combines with J gene TRBJ2-7, with a tentative D call TRBD1 (5 bases). This CDR3 comprises 14 residues. CDR1 and CDR2 (germline): WSHSY, SAAADI. Between the trimmed V and J ends, which lost 3 bases and 1 base, there was a span of 10 bases. Here the CDR3 reads CASSDWGRSYEQYF. The CDR3 region has the DNA TGCGCCAGCAGTGATTGGGGCCGATCCTACGAGCAGTACTTC.

V is TRBV19 and J is TRBJ2-1; perhaps D is TRBD1 or TRBD2 (5 bases each). The V end lost 3 bases, the J end lost 0 bases, and 12 bases lay between the germline ends. Germline values: CDR1 LNHDA, CDR2 SQIVND (reference sequence). The CDR3 has 16 residues. The CDR3 sequence: CASSIGGPGSYNEQFF. The CDR3 bases are TGTGCCAGTAGTATTGGGGGACCCGGCTCCTACAATGAGCAGTTCTTC.

This clonotype appeared many times. The chain combines TRBV12-3 or TRBV12-4 with TRBJ2-1; 8 bases align to TRBD2. CDR3 size: 14 residues. V shed 6 bases, J shed 0 bases, and the junction held 1 base outside the gene matches. CDR3 loop: CASRSGSSYNEQFF. The DNA for the CDR3 is TGTGCCAGCAGGAGCGGGAGCTCCTACAATGAGCAGTTCTTC.

This clonotype was seen more than once but under ten times. CDR3 protein: CASCRREGEQFF. Written as DNA, the CDR3 is TGTGCCAGCTGTCGGCGGGAGGGAGAGCAGTTCTTC. This rearrangement joins TRBV28 to TRBJ2-1, with 9 bases identical to TRBD2. Unmatched junction bases numbered 6, after V lost 8 bases and J lost 10 bases. The CDR3 covers 12 residues. From germline, CDR1 is MDHEN and CDR2 SYDVKM.

The sample holds a few counts of this clonotype. CDR3 nucleotides: TGTGCCAGCAGCCCGACTAGCGGAAATTCATTTAGCACAGATACGCAGTATTTT. It specifies CASSPTSGNSFSTDTQYF. The chain carries TRBV9 and TRBJ2-3, with TRBD2 matching over 9 bases. V shed 4 bases and J 0 bases; nucleotides not matched to a gene: 12. Germline CDR1 SGDLS, CDR2 YYNGEE. The CDR3 length is 18 residues.

The gene calls are TRBV12-3 or TRBV12-4 and TRBJ2-7, with 8 nucleotides matching TRBD2. The CDR3 is 13 amino acids. J lost 6 bases, V lost 4 bases, and 5 bases had no gene match. CDR3 sequence: CASSSGGGSEQYF. DNA for the CDR3: TGTGCCAGCAGTTCCGGGGGGGGGTCCGAGCAGTACTTC.

This clonotype was detected a few times. The rearrangement uses TRBV12-3 or TRBV12-4 and TRBJ2-7, with D unresolved. V shed 5 bases and J shed 1 base, with 24 bases lying between them. CDR3 length equals 18 residues. For the CDR3, the DNA is TGTGCCAGCAGTCTCCCGACACCTCTCCAACCCCAGTCCTACGAGCAGTACTTC. This sequence encodes CASSLPTPLQPQSYEQYF.

The rearrangement links TRBV25-1 to TRBJ2-5, with a possible D match to TRBD1 (6 bases). Per germline, CDR1 MGHDK and CDR2 SYGVNS. The V end was cut by 1 base, the J end by 5 bases, with 11 bases between. The CDR3 has 14 residues. The CDR3 DNA reads as TGTGCCAGCAGTGAATTTTCAGGGGTGGAGACCCAGTACTTC. Its protein product is CASSEFSGVETQYF.

This clonotype was found many times. The chain employs TRBV5-5 and TRBJ1-5; no firm D call. V lost 3 bases and J 4 bases, leaving 11 bases between the germline ends. This CDR3 comprises 14 residues. The V gene's germline CDR1 is SGHKS and CDR2 YYEKEE (reference sequence). CDR3 loop: CASSSRVGNQPQHF. DNA for the CDR3: TGTGCCAGCAGCTCGCGGGTAGGTAATCAGCCCCAGCATTTT.

This rearrangement joins TRBV20-1 to TRBJ2-7; TRBD2 aligns across 8 bases. Unmatched junction bases numbered 11, after V lost 6 bases and J lost 4 bases. The length of the CDR3 is 14 residues. Germline V lookup: CDR1 DFQATT, CDR2 SNEGSKA (reference sequence). This CDR3 reads CSARGGSGDYEQYF. The CDR3, as DNA: TGCAGTGCCCGTGGGGGTAGCGGGGATTACGAGCAGTACTTC.

This clonotype was detected only a few times. The chain combines TRBV4-2 with TRBJ1-1; D remains unclear. Germline CDR1 LGHNA, CDR2 YNFKEQ. The ends were cut back, 2 bases at V and 1 base at J, with 8 bases in the middle. CDR3 length: 14 amino acids. CDR3 nucleotide sequence: TGTGCCAGCAGCCAACCACCAGGGAACACTGAAGCTTTCTTT. It specifies CASSQPPGNTEAFF.

The genes are TRBV5-1 and TRBJ2-7, with D perhaps assigned TRBD1 or TRBD2 (5 bases each). The germline gives CDR1 SGHRS, CDR2 YFSETQ. V lost 0 bases and J 8 bases, leaving 9 bases between the germline ends. The CDR3 contains 12 residues. CDR3 bases: TGCGCCAGCAGCTTGGGAGGGGAGCAGCAGTACTTC. Translating it yields CASSLGGEQQYF.

The CDR3 coding sequence is TGTGCCAGCAGCTTATGGCCTAGCGGGGGGGAGGATGAGCAGTTCTTC. Translation gives CASSLWPSGGEDEQFF. This chain joins TRBV11-2 and TRBJ2-1; 12 nucleotides line up with TRBD2. The CDR3 sequence is 16 residues long. Germline V gene data show CDR1 as SGHAT and CDR2 as FQNNGV. V trimming: 2 bases; J trimming: 8 bases; junction bases outside the gene matches: 7. Full variable domain (rest looked up from reference TRBV11-2 and TRBJ2-1): EAGVAQSPRYKIIEKRQSVAFWCNPISGHATLYWYQQILGQGPKLLIQFQNNGVVDDSQLPKDRFSAERLKGVDSTLKIQPAKLEDSAVYLCASSLWPSGGEDEQFFGPGTRLTVL.

This rearrangement joins TRBV6-1 to TRBJ1-2; possibly TRBD1 for D (6 bases). CDR1 and CDR2 from the germline V gene are MNHNS and SASEGT. Trimming left V 5 bases short and J 4 bases short, with 20 bases between. This CDR3 is built from 16 residues. CDR3 sequence: CASSPVRGRGFYGYTF. In nucleotides, the CDR3 is TGTGCCAGCAGTCCAGTGCGGGGGAGGGGGTTCTATGGCTACACCTTC.

V is TRBV30 and J is TRBJ2-1, with 7 nucleotides matching TRBD2. The CDR3 length is 13 residues. V dropped 2 bases and J dropped 6; count of bases not matched to a gene: 4. CDR1 and CDR2 (germline): GTSNPN, SVGIG (reference sequence). The CDR3 here is CAWSSGGPNEQFF. Here the CDR3 DNA reads TGTGCCTGGAGTTCGGGGGGTCCCAATGAGCAGTTCTTC. Complete variable domain (other parts from reference TRBV30 and TRBJ2-1): SQTIHQWPATLVQPVGSPLSLECTVEGTSNPNLYWYRQAAGRGLQLLFYSVGIGQISSEVPQNLSASRPQDRQFILSSKKLLLSDSGFYLCAWSSGGPNEQFFGPGTRLTVL.

Turning to this clonotype: Possible read error: a much larger clone is one base away. This chain uses TRBV7-9 with TRBJ2-3; D is unresolved. The germline V gene has CDR1 SEHNR and CDR2 FQNEAQ (reference sequence). This CDR3 is 11 amino acids long. Trimming removed 5 bases from V and 4 bases from J, with 4 bases in between. CDR3 DNA: TGTGCCAGCAGCAAACCAGATACGCAGTATTTT. Its translation: CASSKPDTQYF.

The rearrangement joins TRBV5-1 to TRBJ2-2, with 7 bases fitting TRBD2. The CDR3 runs to 16 residues. CDR1 is SGHRS and CDR2 is YFSETQ in the germline V gene. J lost 5 bases, V lost 5 bases, and 12 bases had no gene match. The CDR3 spells CASSPALAASTGELFF. In DNA form, the CDR3 reads TGCGCCAGCAGTCCGGCGCTAGCGGCAAGTACCGGGGAGCTGTTTTTT.

This clonotype has only a few counts. CDR3: CASSLGLGRTEAFF. In nucleotides, the CDR3 is TGTGCCAGCAGCTTAGGTCTGGGCCGGACTGAAGCTTTCTTT. This chain uses TRBV11-2 with TRBJ1-1; D unclear. Germline loops: CDR1 SGHAT, CDR2 FQNNGV. Trimming shortened V by 1 base and J by 5 bases, and 11 bases separated the two germline ends. The CDR3 length is 14 residues.

In this sample, this clonotype turned up many times. The chain employs TRBV12-3 or TRBV12-4 and TRBJ2-3; D not certain. V lost 3 bases and J lost 8, with 9 bases in between. This CDR3 spans 12 amino acids. The CDR3 sequence is CASSFADVTQYF. The CDR3 DNA is TGTGCCAGCAGTTTCGCGGATGTTACGCAGTATTTT.

This clonotype was detected only a few times. The chain uses TRBV30 and TRBJ2-7; no clear D gene. The CDR3 consists of 12 residues. CDR1 is GTSNPN, CDR2 SVGIG, per germline (reference sequence). V was trimmed by 3 bases and J by 7 bases, leaving 13 bases between them. The CDR3 nucleotides read TGTGCCTGGAGAAGGAACGGCCAAGAGCAGTACTTC. It encodes CAWRRNGQEQYF.

The CDR3 nucleotides read TGTGCCAGGCAAAGAAGGCTCACAGAGCAGTTCTTC. It specifies CARQRRLTEQFF. This chain connects TRBV19 to TRBJ2-1, with unresolved D. CDR3 size: 12 residues. Trimming cost V 9 bases and J 10 bases, with 16 bases left between them. Germline V gene data show CDR1 as LNHDA and CDR2 as SQIVND (reference sequence).

This chain links TRBV5-1 with TRBJ2-5; 8 bases are shared with TRBD1. After removal of 6 bases from V and 4 bases from J, the junction contained 5 bases not matched to a gene. The germline V gene has CDR1 SGHRS and CDR2 YFSETQ. The CDR3 consists of 13 residues. CDR3 loop: CASKTGGSETQYF. The CDR3 DNA follows: TGCGCCAGCAAAACAGGGGGGTCAGAGACCCAGTACTTC. The variable domain in full, completed from reference TRBV5-1 and TRBJ2-5, reads KAGVTQTPRYLIKTRGQQVTLSCSPISGHRSVSWYQQTPGQGLQFLFEYFSETQRNKGNFPGRFSGRQFSNSRSEMNVSTLELGDSALYLCASKTGGSETQYFGPGTRLLVL.

This clonotype was counted at least ten times. This sequence joins TRBV24-1 and TRBJ2-1, with 8 bases matching TRBD1. Germline loops: CDR1 KGHDR, CDR2 SFDVKD. This CDR3 comprises 15 residues. V lost 3 bases to trimming and J lost 8 bases; unmatched junction nucleotides: 8. The CDR3 here is CATSDTRTGMDEQFF. CDR3 DNA: TGTGCCACCAGTGATACCCGGACAGGGATGGATGAGCAGTTCTTC.